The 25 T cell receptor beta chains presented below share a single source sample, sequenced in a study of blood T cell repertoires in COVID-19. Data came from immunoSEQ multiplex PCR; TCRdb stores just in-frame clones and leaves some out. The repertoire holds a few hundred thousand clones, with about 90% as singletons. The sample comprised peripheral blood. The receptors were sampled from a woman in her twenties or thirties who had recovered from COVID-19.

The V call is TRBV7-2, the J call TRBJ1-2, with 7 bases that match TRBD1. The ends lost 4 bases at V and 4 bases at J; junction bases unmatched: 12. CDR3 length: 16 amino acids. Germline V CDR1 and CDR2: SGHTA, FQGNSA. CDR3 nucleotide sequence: TGTGCCAGCAGCTCTACTTCGGACAGGACGCTCTATGGCTACACCTTC. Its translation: CASSSTSDRTLYGYTF.

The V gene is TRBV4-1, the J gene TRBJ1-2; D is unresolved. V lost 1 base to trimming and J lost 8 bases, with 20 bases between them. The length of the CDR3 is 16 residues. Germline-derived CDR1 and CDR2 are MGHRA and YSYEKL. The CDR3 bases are TGCGCCAGCAGCCAAGTCCCCCCAAACCCGTCGGAGGGCTACACCTTC. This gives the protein CASSQVPPNPSEGYTF.

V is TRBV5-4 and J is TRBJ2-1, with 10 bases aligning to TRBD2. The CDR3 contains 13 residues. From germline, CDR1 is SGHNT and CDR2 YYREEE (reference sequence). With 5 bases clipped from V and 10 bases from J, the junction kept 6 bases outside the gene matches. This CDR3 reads CASRGTSEWEQFF. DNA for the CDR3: TGTGCCAGCAGAGGGACTAGCGAATGGGAGCAGTTCTTC.

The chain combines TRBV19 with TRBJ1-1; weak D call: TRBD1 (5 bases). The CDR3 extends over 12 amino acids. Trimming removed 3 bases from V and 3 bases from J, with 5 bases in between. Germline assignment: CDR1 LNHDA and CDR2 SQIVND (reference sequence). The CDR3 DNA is TGTGCCAGTAGTATGGGGCACACTGAAGCTTTCTTT. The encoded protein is CASSMGHTEAFF.

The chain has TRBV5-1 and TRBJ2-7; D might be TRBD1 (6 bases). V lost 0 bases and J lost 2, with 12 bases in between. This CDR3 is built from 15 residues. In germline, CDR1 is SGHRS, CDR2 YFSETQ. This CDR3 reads CASSLAQGQTYEQYF. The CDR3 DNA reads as TGCGCCAGCAGCTTGGCCCAGGGGCAGACCTACGAGCAGTACTTC.

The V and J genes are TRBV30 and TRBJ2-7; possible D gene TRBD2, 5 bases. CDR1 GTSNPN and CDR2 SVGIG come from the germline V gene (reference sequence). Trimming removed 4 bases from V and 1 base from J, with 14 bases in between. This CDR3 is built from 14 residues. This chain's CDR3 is CAWTPGGYSYEQYF. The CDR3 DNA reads TGTGCCTGGACCCCAGGCGGGTATTCCTACGAGCAGTACTTC.

The DNA of the CDR3 is TGTGCCAGCTCACCTATGATCGACAGCGTGAACACTGAAGCTTTCTTT. Translating it yields CASSPMIDSVNTEAFF. V and J are TRBV18 and TRBJ1-1; weak D call: TRBD1 (5 bases). CDR1 is KGHSH, CDR2 LQKENI, per germline. The V end lost 3 bases, the J end lost 0 bases, and 14 bases lay between the germline ends. This CDR3 contains 16 residues.

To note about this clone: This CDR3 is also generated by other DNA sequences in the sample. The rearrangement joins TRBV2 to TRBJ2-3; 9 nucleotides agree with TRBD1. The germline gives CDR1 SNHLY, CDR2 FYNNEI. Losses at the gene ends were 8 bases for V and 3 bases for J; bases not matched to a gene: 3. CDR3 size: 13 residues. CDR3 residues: CASSGQGTDTQYF. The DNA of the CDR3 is TGTGCCAGCTCCGGACAGGGGACAGATACGCAGTATTTT. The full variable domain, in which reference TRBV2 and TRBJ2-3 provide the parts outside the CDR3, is EPEVTQTPSHQVTQMGQEVILRCVPISNHLYFYWYRQILGQKVEFLVSFYNNEISEKSEIFDDQFSVERPDGSNFTLKIRSTKLEDSAMYFCASSGQGTDTQYFGPGTRLTVL.

CDR3 in amino acids: CASSVAGDYNSPLHF. The DNA of the CDR3 is TGTGCCAGCAGCGTAGCAGGGGACTATAATTCACCCCTCCACTTT. This sequence joins TRBV9 and TRBJ1-6; D possibly corresponds to TRBD1 (6 bases). V lost 0 bases and J 3 bases, leaving 7 bases between the germline ends. The CDR3 loop spans 15 amino acids. Germline CDR1 and CDR2: SGDLS and YYNGEE. Supplemented by reference TRBV9 and TRBJ1-6, the full variable domain reads DSGVTQTPKHLITATGQRVTLRCSPRSGDLSVYWYQQSLDQGLQFLIQYYNGEERAKGNILERFSAQQFPDLHSELNLSSLELGDSALYFCASSVAGDYNSPLHFGNGTRLTVT.

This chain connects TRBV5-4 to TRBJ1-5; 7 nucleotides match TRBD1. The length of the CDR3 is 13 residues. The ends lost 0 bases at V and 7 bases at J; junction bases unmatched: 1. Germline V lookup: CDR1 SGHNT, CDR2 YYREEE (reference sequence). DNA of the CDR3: TGTGCCAGCAGCTTGGGGGGACAGCAGCCCCAGCATTTT. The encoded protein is CASSLGGQQPQHF.

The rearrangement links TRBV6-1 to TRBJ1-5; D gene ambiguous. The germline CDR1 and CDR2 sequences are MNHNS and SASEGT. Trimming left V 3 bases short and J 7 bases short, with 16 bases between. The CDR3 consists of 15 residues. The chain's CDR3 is CASSDPLGARQPQHF. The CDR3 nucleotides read TGTGCCAGCAGTGACCCCTTGGGAGCCAGACAGCCCCAGCATTTT.

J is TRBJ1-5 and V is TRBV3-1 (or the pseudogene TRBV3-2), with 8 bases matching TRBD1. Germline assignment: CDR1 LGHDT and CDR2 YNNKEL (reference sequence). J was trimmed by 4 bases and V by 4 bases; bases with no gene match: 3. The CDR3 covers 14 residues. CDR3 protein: CASSLRTGNQPQHF. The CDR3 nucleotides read TGTGCCAGCAGCCTCCGGACAGGGAATCAGCCCCAGCATTTT.

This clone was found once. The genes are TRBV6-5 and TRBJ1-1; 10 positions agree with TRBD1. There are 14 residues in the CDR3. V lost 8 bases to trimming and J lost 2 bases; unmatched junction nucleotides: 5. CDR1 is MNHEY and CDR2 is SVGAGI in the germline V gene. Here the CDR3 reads CASDRTGGNTEAFF. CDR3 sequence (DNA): TGTGCCAGCGATCGGACAGGGGGAAACACTGAAGCTTTCTTT.

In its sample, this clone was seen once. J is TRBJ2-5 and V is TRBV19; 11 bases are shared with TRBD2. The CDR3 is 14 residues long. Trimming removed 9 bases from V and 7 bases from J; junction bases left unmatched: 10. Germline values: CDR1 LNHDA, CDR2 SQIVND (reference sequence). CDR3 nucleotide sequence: TGTGCCAGCAGACTAGCGGGATTTGGAGGGACCCAGTACTTC. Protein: CASRLAGFGGTQYF. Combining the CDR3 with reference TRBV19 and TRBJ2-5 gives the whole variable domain DGGITQSPKYLFRKEGQNVTLSCEQNLNHDAMYWYRQDPGQGLRLIYYSQIVNDFQKGDIAEGYSVSREKKESFPLTVTSAQKNPTAFYLCASRLAGFGGTQYFGPGTRLLVL.

The CDR3 region has the DNA TGTGCCAGTAGTTCCCAGGCTGCAACTAATGAAAAACTGTTTTTT. Amino acid sequence: CASSSQAATNEKLFF. The chain is built from TRBV19 and TRBJ1-4; no reliable D call. CDR3 size: 15 residues. The V gene's germline CDR1 is LNHDA and CDR2 SQIVND (reference sequence). With 5 bases removed from V and 0 bases from J, the gap between germline ends came to 10 bases.

CDR3 DNA: TGTGCCAGCAGCGATAGCGGGAGGGCCATAGATACGCAGTATTTT. Its protein product is CASSDSGRAIDTQYF. This chain uses TRBV27 with TRBJ2-3, with 11 bases aligning to TRBD2. The CDR3 loop spans 15 amino acids. Trimming removed 6 bases from V and 5 bases from J; junction bases left unmatched: 7. Germline V gene sequence: CDR1 MNHEY, CDR2 SMNVEV (reference sequence).

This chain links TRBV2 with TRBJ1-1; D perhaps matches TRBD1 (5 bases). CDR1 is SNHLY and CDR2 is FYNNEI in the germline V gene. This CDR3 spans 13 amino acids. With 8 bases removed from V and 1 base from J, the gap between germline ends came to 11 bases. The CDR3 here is CASFWGRNTEAFF. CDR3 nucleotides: TGTGCCAGCTTTTGGGGCAGGAACACTGAAGCTTTCTTT.

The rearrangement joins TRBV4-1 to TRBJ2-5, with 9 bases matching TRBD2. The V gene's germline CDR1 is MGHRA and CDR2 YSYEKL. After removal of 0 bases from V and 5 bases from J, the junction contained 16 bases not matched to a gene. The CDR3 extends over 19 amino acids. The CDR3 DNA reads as TGCGCCAGCAGCCAAGATCCGGGGCTAGCGGGGTCTTATCAGGAGACCCAGTACTTC. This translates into CASSQDPGLAGSYQETQYF.

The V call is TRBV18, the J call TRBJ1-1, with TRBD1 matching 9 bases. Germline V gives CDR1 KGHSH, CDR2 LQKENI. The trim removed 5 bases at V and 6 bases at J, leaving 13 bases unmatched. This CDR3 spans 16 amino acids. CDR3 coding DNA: TGTGCCAGCTCATCCCTAAAGACAGGGGGAATTGCTGAAGCTTTCTTT. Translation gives CASSSLKTGGIAEAFF.

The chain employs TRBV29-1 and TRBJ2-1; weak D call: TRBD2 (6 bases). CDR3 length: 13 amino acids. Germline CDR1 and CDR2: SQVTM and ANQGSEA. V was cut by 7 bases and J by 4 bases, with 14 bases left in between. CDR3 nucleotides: TGCAGCGGTCGCCGGGAGTCATACAATGAGCAGTTCTTC. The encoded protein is CSGRRESYNEQFF.

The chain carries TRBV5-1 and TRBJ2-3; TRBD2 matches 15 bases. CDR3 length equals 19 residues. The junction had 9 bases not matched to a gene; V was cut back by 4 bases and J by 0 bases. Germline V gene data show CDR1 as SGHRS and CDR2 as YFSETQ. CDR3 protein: CASSTGLAGGFTSTDTQYF. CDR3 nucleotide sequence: TGCGCCAGCAGCACGGGACTAGCGGGAGGATTTACTAGCACAGATACGCAGTATTTT.

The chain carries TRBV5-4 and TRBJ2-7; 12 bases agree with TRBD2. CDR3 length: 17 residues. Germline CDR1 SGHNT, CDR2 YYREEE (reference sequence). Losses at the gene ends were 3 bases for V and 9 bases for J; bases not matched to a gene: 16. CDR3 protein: CASSSYMRTSGEGLQYF. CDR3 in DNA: TGTGCCAGCAGCTCTTACATGCGGACTAGCGGGGAGGGACTGCAGTACTTC.

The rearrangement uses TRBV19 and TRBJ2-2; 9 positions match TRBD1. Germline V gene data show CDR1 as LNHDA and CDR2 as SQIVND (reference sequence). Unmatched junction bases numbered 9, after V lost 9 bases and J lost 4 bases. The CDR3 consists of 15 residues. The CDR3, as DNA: TGTGCCAGCGCCCAGACAGGGGGATCCACCGGGGAGCTGTTTTTT. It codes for CASAQTGGSTGELFF.

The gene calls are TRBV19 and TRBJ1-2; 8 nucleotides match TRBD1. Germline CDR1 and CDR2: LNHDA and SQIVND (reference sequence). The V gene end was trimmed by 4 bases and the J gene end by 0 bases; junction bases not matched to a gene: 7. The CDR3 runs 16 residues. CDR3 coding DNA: TGTGCCAGTAGTACAGCCGGGACAGGAGCTAACTATGGCTACACCTTC. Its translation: CASSTAGTGANYGYTF.

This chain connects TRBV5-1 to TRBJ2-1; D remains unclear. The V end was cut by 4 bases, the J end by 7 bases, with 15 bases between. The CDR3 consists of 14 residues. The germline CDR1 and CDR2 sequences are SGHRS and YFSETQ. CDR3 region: CASSPSSYWNEQFF. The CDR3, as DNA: TGCGCCAGCAGCCCCTCATCCTACTGGAATGAGCAGTTCTTC. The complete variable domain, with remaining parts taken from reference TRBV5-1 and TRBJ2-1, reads KAGVTQTPRYLIKTRGQQVTLSCSPISGHRSVSWYQQTPGQGLQFLFEYFSETQRNKGNFPGRFSGRQFSNSRSEMNVSTLELGDSALYLCASSPSSYWNEQFFGPGTRLTVL.